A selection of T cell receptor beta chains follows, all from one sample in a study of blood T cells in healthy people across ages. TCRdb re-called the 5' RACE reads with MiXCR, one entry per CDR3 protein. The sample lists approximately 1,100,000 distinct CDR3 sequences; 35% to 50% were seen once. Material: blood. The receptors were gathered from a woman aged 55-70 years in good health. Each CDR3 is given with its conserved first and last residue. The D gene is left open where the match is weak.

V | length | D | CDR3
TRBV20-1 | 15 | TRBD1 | CSASSTGGLTDTQYF
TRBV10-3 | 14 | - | CAISESEGVNGYTF
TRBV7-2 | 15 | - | CASSLTIDLHNEQFF
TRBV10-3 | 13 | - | CATGQNGHNEQFF
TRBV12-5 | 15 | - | CASGWRGLNTDTQYF
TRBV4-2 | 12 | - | CASSLDYRGQFF
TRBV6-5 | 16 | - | CASSPRLRGLQETQYF
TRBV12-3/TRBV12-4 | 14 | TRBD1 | CASAPGQGNYEQYF
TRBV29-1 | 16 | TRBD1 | CSVEVVDRGSNYGYTF
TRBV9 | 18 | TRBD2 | CASSVDGGAGVGTDTQYF
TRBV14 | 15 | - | CASSQVGIRNEKLFF
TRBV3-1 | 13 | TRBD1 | CASSPRTGGTQYF
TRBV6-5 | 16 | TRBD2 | CASSYSRGGISYEQYF
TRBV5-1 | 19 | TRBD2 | CASSLSPNPLTSVGETQYF
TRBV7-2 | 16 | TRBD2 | CASSPRTSGSHREQYF
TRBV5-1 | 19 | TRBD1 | CASSLEGTGLNSGANVLTF
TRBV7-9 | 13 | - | CAGRAVLYNEQFF
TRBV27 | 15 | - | CASRPQGPYTGELFF
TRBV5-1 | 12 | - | CASSRDNYEQYF
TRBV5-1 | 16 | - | CASSPLAPGGTDTQYF
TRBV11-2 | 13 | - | CASSPSAGSEQFF
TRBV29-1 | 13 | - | CSVEAQTSYEQYF
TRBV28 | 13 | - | CASNGNAKNIQYF
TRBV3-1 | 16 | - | CASSQDLAGAGETQYF
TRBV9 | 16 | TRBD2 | CASSVVASGPQGTQYF
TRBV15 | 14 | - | CATGTPGGAYEQYF
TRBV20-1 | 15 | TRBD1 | CSAISGTGGAYGYTF
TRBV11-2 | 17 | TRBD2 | CASSLDAGEGAKNIQYF
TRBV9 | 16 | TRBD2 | CASSVQAGEWSGELFF
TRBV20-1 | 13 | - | CSASQGLPYEQYF
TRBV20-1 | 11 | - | CSARGEEEQFF
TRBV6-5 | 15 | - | CASSLQGSGNQPQHF
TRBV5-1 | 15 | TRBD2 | CASSLTSHSYNEQFF
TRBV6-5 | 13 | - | CAGSYVVGQPQHF
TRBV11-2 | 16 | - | CASRSGVGFPYNEQFF
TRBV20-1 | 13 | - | CSARVAGFTEAFF
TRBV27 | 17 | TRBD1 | CASSLFTGGLVFGEQYF
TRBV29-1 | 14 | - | CSVLGGLHQDGYTF
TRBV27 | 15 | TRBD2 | CASTRRRGVYNEQFF
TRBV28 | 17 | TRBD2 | CASRVILASGIPYEQYF
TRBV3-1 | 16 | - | CASSQAGGSGANVLTF
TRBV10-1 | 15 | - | CASSERGTSYNEQFF
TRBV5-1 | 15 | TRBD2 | CASKELAGVIETQYF
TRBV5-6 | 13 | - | CASRGRGRTEAFF
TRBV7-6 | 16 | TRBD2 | CASSLVTSGRLETQYF
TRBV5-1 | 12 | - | CASSVGNYEQYF
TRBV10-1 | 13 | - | CASGRQETDTQYF
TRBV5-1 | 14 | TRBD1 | CASSPQGVGDTQYF
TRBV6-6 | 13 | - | CASSLGGDRGYTF
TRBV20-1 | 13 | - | CSASSLVGNGYTF
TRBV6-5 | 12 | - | CASGTRVETQYF
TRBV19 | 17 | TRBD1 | CASSPVRSQGRTYEQYF
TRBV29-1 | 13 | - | CSVDDRTRREQYF
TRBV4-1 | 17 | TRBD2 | CASSQGVSGRATETQYF
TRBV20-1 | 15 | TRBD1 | CSARGDTGVNYGHTF
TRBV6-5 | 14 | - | CASSSYRRTYEQYF
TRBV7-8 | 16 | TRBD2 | CASSSGTSGGQNEQFF
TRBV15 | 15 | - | CATSRDSRDQTEAFF
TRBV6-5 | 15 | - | CASSYEGTSYNEQFF